Here is one TCR beta chain with its context. Antigen unknown. Only in-frame clones appear in the TCRdb table, and some are missing; sequencing was by immunoSEQ multiplex PCR. The sample lists 65,000 or so clones, around 86% occurring once. The CDR3 contains 13 residues. Germline CDR1 and CDR2: MNHEY and SVGAGI. V lost 8 bases, J lost 5 bases, and 4 bases stayed unmatched. This sample was taken from a study of OX40 agonist ivuxolimab in advanced cancers. General study findings and limits: CD4+ T cells averaged fewer expanded clones than CD8+ T cells.

The sequence was obtained from an adult with an advanced solid tumor such as melanoma, head and neck, liver or kidney cancer. This chain uses TRBV6-5 with TRBJ2-1, with 9 bases lining up with TRBD2. Specimen: CD4+ or CD8+ T cells sorted from blood, collected in a trial of the OX40 agonist ivuxolimab. The CDR3, as DNA: TGTGCCAGCGGACTAGCGCCAGACAATGAGCAGTTCTTC. Translated, it gives CASGLAPDNEQFF.